These T cell receptor beta chains were read from a single sample in a study of tumor and adjacent non-tumor tissue in lung cancer. TCRdb reanalysed the multiplex PCR reads using MiXCR and keeps one entry per CDR3 protein. The data show more than 75,000 distinct CDR3 sequences, roughly 80% seen once. Source material: lung tumor tissue. Receptors were obtained from a woman in her 50s with non-small cell lung cancer. Each CDR3 is given with its conserved first and last residue. Fields, in order: CDR3 protein, CDR3 DNA, D gene, clone size, J gene, V gene. D genes are given only for firm matches. Only some rows state a clone size, as once, few, many or a class for expanded clones.

CDR3 protein: CSARSSRGSTWELFF; CDR3 DNA: TGCAGTGCTAGATCCTCGAGAGGGAGCACTTGGGAGCTGTTTTTT; D gene: .; clone size: .; J gene: TRBJ2-2; V gene: TRBV20-1
CDR3 protein: CASSLQQRLHEQYF; CDR3 DNA: TGTGCCAGCAGTTTACAACAGCGCCTCCACGAGCAGTACTTC; D gene: .; clone size: .; J gene: TRBJ2-7; V gene: TRBV12-3/TRBV12-4
CDR3 protein: CASSLGAGKQPQHF; CDR3 DNA: TGTGCCAGCAGCTTGGGGGCAGGGAAACAGCCCCAGCATTTT; D gene: .; clone size: many; J gene: TRBJ1-5; V gene: TRBV7-9
CDR3 protein: CSTPGTGGVYEQFF; CDR3 DNA: TGTAGTACTCCAGGGACAGGGGGCGTATACGAGCAGTTCTTC; D gene: TRBD1; clone size: .; J gene: TRBJ2-1; V gene: TRBV20-1
CDR3 protein: CSACSGSSYNEQFF; CDR3 DNA: TGCAGCGCTTGTAGCGGGAGTTCCTACAATGAGCAGTTCTTC; D gene: TRBD2; clone size: .; J gene: TRBJ2-1; V gene: TRBV29-1
CDR3 protein: CSASRRLAEETLYF; CDR3 DNA: TGCAGTGCTAGTCGTCGTCTGGCCGAAGAGACCCTGTACTTC; D gene: .; clone size: .; J gene: TRBJ2-5; V gene: TRBV20-1
CDR3 protein: CTANHDRNYDYTF; CDR3 DNA: TGTACCGCAAATCACGACCGAAACTATGACTACACCTTC; D gene: .; clone size: .; J gene: TRBJ1-2; V gene: TRBV10-3
CDR3 protein: CTSSRTGRDTDKQYF; CDR3 DNA: TGTACCAGCAGCCGGACAGGAAGGGACACAGATAAGCAGTATTTT; D gene: TRBD1; clone size: .; J gene: TRBJ2-3; V gene: TRBV6-5
CDR3 protein: CASSLEGLVLYNEQFF; CDR3 DNA: TGTGCCAGCAGCTTAGAAGGATTAGTTTTGTACAATGAACAGTTCTTC; D gene: .; clone size: once; J gene: TRBJ2-1; V gene: TRBV11-2
CDR3 protein: CSVITGTVQETQYF; CDR3 DNA: TGCAGTGTTATAACAGGGACAGTCCAAGAGACCCAGTACTTC; D gene: TRBD1; clone size: .; J gene: TRBJ2-5; V gene: TRBV20-1
CDR3 protein: CASNLQPGDCGYTF; CDR3 DNA: TGTGCCAGCAACCTCCAGCCAGGGGACTGTGGCTACACCTTC; D gene: .; clone size: .; J gene: TRBJ1-2; V gene: TRBV7-2
CDR3 protein: CASIRPGPYNEQFF; CDR3 DNA: TGTGCCAGCATCCGGCCAGGTCCCTATAATGAGCAGTTCTTC; D gene: .; clone size: .; J gene: TRBJ2-1; V gene: TRBV6-2/TRBV6-3
CDR3 protein: CSVRGGKGRFNEQFF; CDR3 DNA: TGCAGTGTTAGAGGGGGGAAGGGCCGGTTCAATGAACAGTTCTTC; D gene: .; clone size: .; J gene: TRBJ2-1; V gene: TRBV20-1
CDR3 protein: CASGSSYGAYVLTF; CDR3 DNA: TGTGCCAGCGGCTCTAGCTATGGGGCCTACGTCCTGACTTTC; D gene: .; clone size: .; J gene: TRBJ2-6; V gene: TRBV11-2
CDR3 protein: CASSQDAGLSGANVPTF; CDR3 DNA: TGCGCTAGCAGCCAAGACGCAGGTTTATCTGGGGCCAACGTCCCGACTTTC; D gene: .; clone size: .; J gene: TRBJ2-6; V gene: TRBV4-3
CDR3 protein: CASSYGASRTVNTGELFF; CDR3 DNA: TGTGCAAGCAGTTACGGGGCTAGTAGAACGGTGAACACCGGGGAGCTGTTTTTT; D gene: .; clone size: .; J gene: TRBJ2-2; V gene: TRBV6-2/TRBV6-3
CDR3 protein: CASSLSEGGYGYTF; CDR3 DNA: TGTGCCAGCAGCCTATCCGAGGGGGGCTATGGCTACACCTTC; D gene: .; clone size: .; J gene: TRBJ1-2; V gene: TRBV12-3/TRBV12-4
CDR3 protein: CASNLIGHSDEKLFF; CDR3 DNA: TGTGCCAGCAATTTGATTGGGCATTCGGATGAAAAACTGTTTTTT; D gene: .; clone size: .; J gene: TRBJ1-4; V gene: TRBV12-3/TRBV12-4
CDR3 protein: CATSKNGGGTDTQYF; CDR3 DNA: TGTGCCACCAGCAAAAATGGGGGGGGAACAGATACGCAGTATTTT; D gene: TRBD2; clone size: .; J gene: TRBJ2-3; V gene: TRBV15
CDR3 protein: CASNQDRVALSSYNSPLHF; CDR3 DNA: TGCGCCAGCAACCAAGATAGGGTGGCCTTAAGCTCCTATAATTCACCCCTTCACTTT; D gene: .; clone size: .; J gene: TRBJ1-6; V gene: TRBV4-3
CDR3 protein: CASSSSTGEANEQFF; CDR3 DNA: TGTGCTAGCAGTTCATCGACAGGGGAAGCAAATGAGCAGTTCTTC; D gene: TRBD1; clone size: .; J gene: TRBJ2-1; V gene: TRBV6-5
CDR3 protein: CASGGENTQYF; CDR3 DNA: TGCGCCAGTGGAGGGGAGAATACGCAGTATTTT; D gene: .; clone size: .; J gene: TRBJ2-3; V gene: TRBV10-2
CDR3 protein: CASSFRQAFGTQFF; CDR3 DNA: TGTGCCAGCAGCTTCCGACAGGCTTTCGGTACGCAGTTCTTC; D gene: .; clone size: .; J gene: TRBJ2-1; V gene: TRBV11-1
CDR3 protein: CASSGERRKQYF; CDR3 DNA: TGCGCCAGCAGTGGGGAGCGACGGAAGCAGTACTTC; D gene: .; clone size: .; J gene: TRBJ2-7; V gene: TRBV10-1
CDR3 protein: CAISTPVQGNTESFF; CDR3 DNA: TGTGCCATCAGCACTCCGGTACAGGGGAACACTGAATCTTTCTTT; D gene: TRBD1; clone size: .; J gene: TRBJ1-1; V gene: TRBV10-3
CDR3 protein: CALSVLNEHFF; CDR3 DNA: TGTGCCTTGAGTGTACTCAATGAGCATTTCTTC; D gene: .; clone size: .; J gene: TRBJ2-1; V gene: TRBV30
CDR3 protein: CASSSTSGRDLTDTQYF; CDR3 DNA: TGTGCCAGCAGTTCTACATCGGGACGGGACCTCACAGATACGCAGTATTTT; D gene: .; clone size: many; J gene: TRBJ2-3; V gene: TRBV28
CDR3 protein: CTTPAAGTGYTF; CDR3 DNA: TGTACCACCCCCGCCGCGGGGACTGGCTACACCTTC; D gene: .; clone size: once; J gene: TRBJ1-2; V gene: TRBV10-3
CDR3 protein: CSTMRDQQETQYF; CDR3 DNA: TGCAGTACCATGCGGGACCAACAAGAGACCCAGTACTTC; D gene: .; clone size: .; J gene: TRBJ2-5; V gene: TRBV20-1
CDR3 protein: CASSGRMGGNTEAFF; CDR3 DNA: TGTGCCAGCAGTGGGCGTATGGGGGGCAACACTGAAGCTTTCTTT; D gene: .; clone size: few; J gene: TRBJ1-1; V gene: TRBV6-1
CDR3 protein: CASSFIGGGNF; CDR3 DNA: TGTGCCAGCAGTTTTATTGGCGGTGGGAACTTC; D gene: .; clone size: .; J gene: TRBJ2-1; V gene: TRBV12-3/TRBV12-4
CDR3 protein: CASNQGRQGTYNEQFF; CDR3 DNA: TGCGCCAGCAACCAAGGCCGGCAGGGGACCTACAATGAGCAGTTCTTC; D gene: .; clone size: .; J gene: TRBJ2-1; V gene: TRBV4-1
CDR3 protein: CASRKGQGVTGELFF; CDR3 DNA: TGTGCCAGCAGAAAGGGACAGGGAGTAACCGGGGAGCTGTTTTTT; D gene: TRBD1; clone size: medium-sized; J gene: TRBJ2-2; V gene: TRBV6-1
CDR3 protein: CPSSQDRGQAYEQYF; CDR3 DNA: TGCCCCAGCAGCCAAGACAGAGGACAGGCCTACGAGCAATACTTC; D gene: TRBD1; clone size: .; J gene: TRBJ2-7; V gene: TRBV4-1
CDR3 protein: CASSGQAGYEHYF; CDR3 DNA: TGTGCCAGCAGCGGCCAAGCCGGCTACGAGCATTACTTC; D gene: .; clone size: .; J gene: TRBJ2-7; V gene: TRBV4-2
CDR3 protein: CDNSFPGELFF; CDR3 DNA: TGTGACAATAGTTTCCCCGGGGAGCTGTTTTTT; D gene: .; clone size: once; J gene: TRBJ2-2; V gene: TRBV12-3/TRBV12-4
CDR3 protein: CASSLGNQGLVQFF; CDR3 DNA: TGTGCCAGCAGTTTAGGTAACCAGGGGCTTGTGCAGTTCTTC; D gene: .; clone size: .; J gene: TRBJ2-1; V gene: TRBV7-9
CDR3 protein: CASSDTGLGNRSQHF; CDR3 DNA: TGTGCCAGCAGTGACACCGGGCTAGGCAATCGGTCCCAGCATTTT; D gene: .; clone size: .; J gene: TRBJ1-5; V gene: TRBV6-2/TRBV6-3
CDR3 protein: CSAEPGTGNYEQYF; CDR3 DNA: TGCAGTGCTGAGCCCGGGACAGGGAACTACGAGCAGTACTTC; D gene: TRBD1; clone size: .; J gene: TRBJ2-7; V gene: TRBV20-1
CDR3 protein: CASSRDRSRGTQYF; CDR3 DNA: TGTGCCAGCAGCCGGGACAGGAGCCGAGGGACCCAATACTTC; D gene: TRBD1; clone size: .; J gene: TRBJ2-5; V gene: TRBV11-3
CDR3 protein: CASSQAMGLVYVTQYF; CDR3 DNA: TGTGCCAGCAGCCAAGCCATGGGACTAGTCTACGTGACCCAGTACTTC; D gene: TRBD2; clone size: .; J gene: TRBJ2-5; V gene: TRBV4-2
CDR3 protein: CSIGAGGNYNEQFF; CDR3 DNA: TGCAGCATTGGGGCGGGAGGGAACTACAATGAGCAGTTCTTT; D gene: TRBD2; clone size: once; J gene: TRBJ2-1; V gene: TRBV29-1
CDR3 protein: CSARDPGQNTGELFF; CDR3 DNA: TGCAGTGCTAGAGATCCCGGACAGAACACCGGGGAGCTGTTTTTT; D gene: .; clone size: many; J gene: TRBJ2-2; V gene: TRBV20-1
CDR3 protein: CATSLIQETQYF; CDR3 DNA: TGTGCCACAAGTTTGATCCAAGAGACCCAGTACTTC; D gene: .; clone size: once; J gene: TRBJ2-5; V gene: TRBV6-2/TRBV6-3
CDR3 protein: CASIRDAGASGHFQYF; CDR3 DNA: TGTGCCAGCATCCGGGACGCCGGGGCCTCGGGGCACTTTCAGTACTTC; D gene: .; clone size: .; J gene: TRBJ2-4; V gene: TRBV11-1
CDR3 protein: CASSQDIYRGSTEAFF; CDR3 DNA: TGTGCCAGCAGCCAAGATATCTACAGGGGGAGCACTGAAGCTTTCTTT; D gene: TRBD1; clone size: once; J gene: TRBJ1-1; V gene: TRBV4-1
CDR3 protein: CASSGQTGYEQYF; CDR3 DNA: TGTGCCAGCAGCGGTCAGACCGGCTACGAGCAGTACTTC; D gene: .; clone size: .; J gene: TRBJ2-7; V gene: TRBV4-2
CDR3 protein: CASSLAGSSYEQYF; CDR3 DNA: TGCGCCAGTAGCCTGGCGGGGAGCTCATACGAGCAGTACTTC; D gene: .; clone size: .; J gene: TRBJ2-7; V gene: TRBV4-1
CDR3 protein: CASGAEAFF; CDR3 DNA: TGTGCCAGTGGGGCTGAAGCTTTCTTT; D gene: .; clone size: .; J gene: TRBJ1-1; V gene: TRBV7-2
CDR3 protein: CASRSPYSGSGYEEQFF; CDR3 DNA: TGTGCCAGCAGATCCCCGTATAGCGGGAGCGGCTACGAAGAGCAGTTCTTC; D gene: TRBD2; clone size: .; J gene: TRBJ2-1; V gene: TRBV6-2/TRBV6-3
CDR3 protein: CASGLGRASYEMYF; CDR3 DNA: TGTGCCAGCGGCTTAGGGCGGGCGTCCTACGAGATGTACTTC; D gene: .; clone size: .; J gene: TRBJ2-7; V gene: TRBV11-2
CDR3 protein: CVSSTLFQETQYF; CDR3 DNA: TGTGTCAGCAGTACCCTGTTCCAAGAGACCCAGTACTTC; D gene: .; clone size: .; J gene: TRBJ2-5; V gene: TRBV12-3/TRBV12-4